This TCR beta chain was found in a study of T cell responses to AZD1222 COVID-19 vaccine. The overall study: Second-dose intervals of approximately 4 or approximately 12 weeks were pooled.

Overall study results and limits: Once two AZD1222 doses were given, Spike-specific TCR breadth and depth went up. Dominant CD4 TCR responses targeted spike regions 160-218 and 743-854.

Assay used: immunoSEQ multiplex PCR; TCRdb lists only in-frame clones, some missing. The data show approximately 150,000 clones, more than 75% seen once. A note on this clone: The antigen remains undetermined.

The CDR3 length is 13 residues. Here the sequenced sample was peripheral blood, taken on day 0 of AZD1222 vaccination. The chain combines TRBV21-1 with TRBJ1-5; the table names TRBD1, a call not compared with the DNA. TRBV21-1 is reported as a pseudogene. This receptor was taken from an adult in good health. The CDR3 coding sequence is TGTGCCAGCAGCAAAGCGGGCCATCAGCCCCAGCATTTT. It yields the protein CASSKAGHQPQHF.